This T cell receptor (beta chain) was recovered during a study of graft-versus-host responses after intestinal transplantation. Study results and caveats: Allograft graft-versus-host to host-versus-graft clonal ratios ran high in patients with graft-donor T cell macrochimerism. Ileal or blood samples showed some GvH clones first, and such clones were also found in recipient marrow.

Profiled with immunoSEQ multiplex PCR; TCRdb holds only in-frame clones, not every one. The sample holds about 21,000 clones, 92% seen once. Germline CDR1 MDHEN, CDR2 SYDVKM. Trimming cost V 1 base and J 1 base; bases outside gene matches: 7. The CDR3 is 16 residues long. A remark on this clone: What it binds is unknown.

The receptor's source is a human patient who received an intestinal transplant, so some T cells may come from the graft donor. Sequencing was performed on PBMCs, taken about 260 days after intestinal transplant. This rearrangement joins TRBV28 to TRBJ2-7, with 7 positions matching TRBD2. CDR3 amino acids: CASSLFAGATSYEQYF. In nucleotides, the CDR3 is TGTGCCAGCAGTTTATTTGCGGGAGCCACTTCCTACGAGCAGTACTTC. Together with reference TRBV28 and TRBJ2-7, the CDR3 gives the full variable domain: DVKVTQSSRYLVKRTGEKVFLECVQDMDHENMFWYRQDPGLGLRLIYFSYDVKMKEKGDIPEGYSVSREKKERFSLILESASTNQTSMYLCASSLFAGATSYEQYFGPGTRLTVT.